This T cell receptor (beta chain) comes out of a study of molecular identifiers for immune sequencing clone quantification. This clonotype was seen a single time. A much larger clone lies one base from this, so it may be a read error. Because it lacks the conserved phenylalanine or tryptophan at the end, this CDR3 is likely a read error. TCRdb reprocessed the PCR reads with MiXCR, giving one entry per CDR3 protein. This sample carries about 86,000 distinct CDR3 sequences, 20% to 30% of them seen once, and the ten largest clones take about 0.8%. Deletions cut 0 bases from V and 6 bases from J, with 8 bases between. There are 13 residues in the CDR3. CDR1 is KGHSH and CDR2 is LQKENI in the germline V gene.

The sequenced material came from naive CD8+ T cells from blood, with Jurkat cell RNA spiked in. Documented subset: FACS-sorted CD8+CD4-CCR7+CD45RA+ naive T cells. This receptor was obtained from a human donor in good health. Some libraries in this study had Jurkat cell RNA spiked in. The rearrangement links TRBV18 to TRBJ1-1; unclear D gene. CDR3 loop: CASSPPAGAEAFL. CDR3 nucleotides: TGTGCCAGCTCACCACCGGCAGGAGCTGAAGCTTTCCTT.